This TCR beta chain was identified during a study of blood T cell repertoires in COVID-19. Study information: Specimens from acute and convalescent COVID-19 originated in the United States, Italy and Spain. The cDNA or gDNA used as material had been derived from T cells, B-cell-depleted T cells, or PBMCs.

Using immunoSEQ multiplex PCR, the repertoire was profiled, and TCRdb retains in-frame clones only, with some absent. This sample has around 280,000 clones, with about 89% found just once. V was pared by 0 bases and J by 1 base, with 16 bases of the junction left unmatched. The CDR3 spans 20 residues. Looked up from germline, CDR1 is LGHDT and CDR2 is YNNKEL (reference sequence). The rearrangement joins TRBV3-1 (or the pseudogene TRBV3-2) to TRBJ1-1; TRBD1 aligns across 8 bases. Sequencing input: PBMCs or T cells enriched from blood (not recorded which). The source is a woman aged 40 to 50 who had recovered from COVID-19. CDR3 coding DNA: TGTGCCAGCAGCCAAGATCGAACCAGGGGGCAAAACCCTGGGAACACTGAAGCTTTCTTT. The encoded protein is CASSQDRTRGQNPGNTEAFF.